The 10 T cell receptor beta chains reported below all come from one sample, sequenced in a study of blood T cell repertoires in COVID-19. Only in-frame clones appear in the TCRdb table, and some are missing; sequencing was by immunoSEQ multiplex PCR. The sample records fewer than 250,000 clones, about 92% being singletons. Sequences were obtained from peripheral blood. All receptors derive from a man aged 25-45 years with acute or convalescent COVID-19.

The rearrangement links TRBV19 to TRBJ1-1; TRBD1 is a possible D gene (6 bases). Germline-derived CDR1 and CDR2 are LNHDA and SQIVND (reference sequence). Trimming removed 6 bases from V and 7 bases from J, with 15 bases in between. The CDR3 is made up of 13 amino acids. CDR3 in DNA: TGTGCCAGTAGGAGAACAGGGACGATTGAAGCTTTCTTT. Protein product: CASRRTGTIEAFF.

The J gene is TRBJ1-4, the V gene TRBV6-6, with D possibly matching TRBD1 (5 bases). The germline V gene encodes CDR1 MNHNY and CDR2 SVGAGI (reference sequence). The CDR3 length is 16 residues. Trimming removed 6 bases at V and 8 bases at J, with 22 bases between. CDR3 sequence reads: CASSRRLSGAGEKLFF. DNA for the CDR3: TGTGCCAGCAGCCGTCGGCTCTCTGGGGCGGGGGAAAAACTGTTTTTT.

The chain uses TRBV5-1 and TRBJ2-2; TRBD2 might be the D (5 bases). The germline V gene has CDR1 SGHRS and CDR2 YFSETQ. Trimming removed 2 bases from V and 5 bases from J, with 13 bases in between. CDR3 length: 15 residues. CDR3 region: CASSLHSSGTGELFF. DNA of the CDR3: TGCGCCAGCAGCTTACACTCTTCGGGGACCGGGGAGCTGTTTTTT. Full variable domain (remainder filled in from reference TRBV5-1 and TRBJ2-2): KAGVTQTPRYLIKTRGQQVTLSCSPISGHRSVSWYQQTPGQGLQFLFEYFSETQRNKGNFPGRFSGRQFSNSRSEMNVSTLELGDSALYLCASSLHSSGTGELFFGEGSRLTVL.

The CDR3 loop is CASSNRDRVYGYTF. DNA of the CDR3: TGTGCCAGCAGCAACCGGGACAGGGTTTATGGCTACACCTTC. The rearrangement links TRBV6-5 to TRBJ1-2; 9 nucleotides match TRBD1. The CDR3 contains 14 residues. Germline loops: CDR1 MNHEY, CDR2 SVGAGI. Trimming took 6 bases from V and 5 from J; bases not matched to a gene: 7.

The chain carries TRBV11-2 and TRBJ2-7; D is perhaps TRBD1 (6 bases). The CDR3 has 15 residues. Trimming removed 4 bases at V and 1 base at J, with 14 bases between. Germline lookup yields CDR1 SGHAT and CDR2 FQNNGV. The CDR3 bases are TGTGCCAGCAGCTCACCGAAGCAGGGGTCCTACGAGCAGTACTTC. As protein: CASSSPKQGSYEQYF. Together with reference TRBV11-2 and TRBJ2-7, the CDR3 gives the full variable domain: EAGVAQSPRYKIIEKRQSVAFWCNPISGHATLYWYQQILGQGPKLLIQFQNNGVVDDSQLPKDRFSAERLKGVDSTLKIQPAKLEDSAVYLCASSSPKQGSYEQYFGPGTRLTVT.

The chain uses TRBV28 and TRBJ1-6, with 7 positions matching TRBD1. V shed 7 bases, J shed 8 bases, and the junction held 14 bases outside the gene matches. This CDR3 spans 16 amino acids. Germline V lookup: CDR1 MDHEN, CDR2 SYDVKM. The CDR3 DNA sequence: TGTGCCAGCACCCGACAGGGCCCTAAACGGCATTCACCCCTCCACTTT. It yields the protein CASTRQGPKRHSPLHF. The full variable domain, completed using reference TRBV28 and TRBJ1-6, is DVKVTQSSRYLVKRTGEKVFLECVQDMDHENMFWYRQDPGLGLRLIYFSYDVKMKEKGDIPEGYSVSREKKERFSLILESASTNQTSMYLCASTRQGPKRHSPLHFGNGTRLTVT.

The chain uses TRBV30 and TRBJ1-6; weak D call: TRBD1 (5 bases). CDR1 is GTSNPN, CDR2 SVGIG, per germline (reference sequence). CDR3 length equals 13 residues. V was trimmed by 0 bases and J by 7 bases, leaving 7 bases between them. CDR3 residues: CAWSVGGNSPLHF. The CDR3 bases are TGTGCCTGGAGTGTGGGGGGGAATTCACCCCTCCACTTT.

The chain joins TRBV4-2 to TRBJ1-1; 10 bases map to TRBD1. The CDR3 consists of 14 residues. Germline V lookup: CDR1 LGHNA, CDR2 YNFKEQ. V lost 2 bases to trimming and J lost 6 bases; unmatched junction nucleotides: 3. The CDR3 DNA follows: TGTGCCAGCAGCCAAACCGGGACAGGGGCTGAAGCTTTCTTT. It is translated as CASSQTGTGAEAFF.

DNA of the CDR3: TGTGCCAGCAGGGAACAGGGAACTCCTAACTATGGCTACACCTTC. Encoded protein: CASREQGTPNYGYTF. The rearrangement joins TRBV2 to TRBJ1-2; a weak D match, TRBD1 (6 bases). The CDR3 has 15 amino acids. V was shortened by 6 bases and J by 0 bases, with 14 bases between the two germline ends. Germline values: CDR1 SNHLY, CDR2 FYNNEI.

This chain links TRBV5-6 with TRBJ1-1; D may be TRBD1 (5 bases). The CDR3 runs to 15 residues. V was shortened by 4 bases and J by 5 bases, with 18 bases between the two germline ends. The germline V gene encodes CDR1 SGHDT and CDR2 YYEEEE. CDR3 residues: CASSPAGGEGTEAFF. The CDR3 coding sequence is TGTGCCAGCAGCCCAGCGGGGGGGGAGGGTACTGAAGCTTTCTTT.